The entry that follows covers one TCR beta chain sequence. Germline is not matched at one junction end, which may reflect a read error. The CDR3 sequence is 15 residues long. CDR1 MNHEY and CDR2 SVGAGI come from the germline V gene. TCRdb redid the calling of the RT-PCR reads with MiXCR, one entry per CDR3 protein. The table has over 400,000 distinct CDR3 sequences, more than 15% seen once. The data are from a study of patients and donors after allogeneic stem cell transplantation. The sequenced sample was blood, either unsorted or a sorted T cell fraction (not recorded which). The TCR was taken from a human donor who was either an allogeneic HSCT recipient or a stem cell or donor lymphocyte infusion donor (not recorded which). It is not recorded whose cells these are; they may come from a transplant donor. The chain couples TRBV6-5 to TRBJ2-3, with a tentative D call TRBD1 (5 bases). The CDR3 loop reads CASRYSAGSTDTQYF. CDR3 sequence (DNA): TGTGCCAGCCGTTACTCCGCAGGGAGCACAGATACGCAGTATTTT.